This T cell receptor beta chain was retrieved from a study of blood T cell repertoires in COVID-19. Using immunoSEQ multiplex PCR, the repertoire was profiled, and TCRdb retains in-frame clones only, with some absent. The data show some 130,000 clones, about 76% seen once. Trimming at V came to 1 base and at J to 6 bases, leaving 5 bases not matched to a gene. The CDR3 has 15 residues. Per the germline V gene, CDR1 is SGHTA and CDR2 is FQGNSA. The TCR was taken from a man aged 80 or over with acute or convalescent COVID-19. V usage is TRBV7-2 and J usage is TRBJ2-2, with 7 positions matching TRBD2. The sample was peripheral blood. This chain's CDR3 is CASSLERGGAGELFF. The CDR3 DNA reads as TGTGCCAGCAGCTTAGAGCGGGGTGGGGCCGGGGAGCTGTTTTTT.